This entry is about one TCR beta chain. Germline trimming cut 4 bases from V and 3 bases from J; bases unmatched to any gene: 4. The CDR3 totals 15 residues. Germline CDR1 is SEHNR and CDR2 is FQNEAQ (reference sequence). The record originates from a study of control samples from healthy donors and cancer patients. TCRdb's copy holds only in-frame clones and misses some; the assay was immunoSEQ multiplex PCR. The data contain some 80,000 clones, over 80% of them seen just once; the ten biggest clones take up more than 5%. The sequence came from a woman aged 60-75 years in good health. Sequenced: blood. J is TRBJ2-7 and V is TRBV7-9; 12 nucleotides match TRBD2. The CDR3 sequence: CASSSLAGGVYEQYF. CDR3 in DNA: TGTGCCAGCAGCTCTCTAGCGGGAGGGGTCTACGAGCAGTACTTC.